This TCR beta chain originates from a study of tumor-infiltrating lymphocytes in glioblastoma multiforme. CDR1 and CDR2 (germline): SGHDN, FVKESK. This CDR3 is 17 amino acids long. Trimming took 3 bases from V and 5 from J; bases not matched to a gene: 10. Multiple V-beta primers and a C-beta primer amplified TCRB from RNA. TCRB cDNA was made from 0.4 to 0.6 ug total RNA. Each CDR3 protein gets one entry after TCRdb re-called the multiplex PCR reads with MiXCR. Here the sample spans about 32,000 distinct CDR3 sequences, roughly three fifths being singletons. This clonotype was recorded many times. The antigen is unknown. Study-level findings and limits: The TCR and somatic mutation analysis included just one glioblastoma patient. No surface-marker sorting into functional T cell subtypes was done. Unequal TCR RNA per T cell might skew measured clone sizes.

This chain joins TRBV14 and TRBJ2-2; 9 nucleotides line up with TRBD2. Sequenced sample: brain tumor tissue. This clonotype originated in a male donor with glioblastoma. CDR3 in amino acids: CASSQDSGTSLTGELFF. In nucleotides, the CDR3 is TGTGCCAGCAGCCAGGATTCCGGGACTAGCTTAACCGGGGAGCTGTTTTTT.